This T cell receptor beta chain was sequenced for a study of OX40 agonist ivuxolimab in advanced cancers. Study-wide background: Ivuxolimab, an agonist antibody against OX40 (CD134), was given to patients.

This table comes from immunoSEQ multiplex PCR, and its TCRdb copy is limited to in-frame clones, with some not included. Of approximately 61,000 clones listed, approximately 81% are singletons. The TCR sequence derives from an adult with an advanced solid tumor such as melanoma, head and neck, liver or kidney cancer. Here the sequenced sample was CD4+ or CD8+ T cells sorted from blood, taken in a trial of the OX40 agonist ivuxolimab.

DNA for the CDR3: TGTGCCATCAGTGAGCATGGGGGGCCCATGAACACTGAAGCTTTCTTT. The encoded protein is CAISEHGGPMNTEAFF. The chain has TRBV10-3 and TRBJ1-1; D perhaps matches TRBD1 (6 bases). Germline-derived CDR1 and CDR2 are ENHRY and SYGVKD. CDR3 length: 16 amino acids. Trimming left V 2 bases short and J 0 bases short, with 13 bases between.